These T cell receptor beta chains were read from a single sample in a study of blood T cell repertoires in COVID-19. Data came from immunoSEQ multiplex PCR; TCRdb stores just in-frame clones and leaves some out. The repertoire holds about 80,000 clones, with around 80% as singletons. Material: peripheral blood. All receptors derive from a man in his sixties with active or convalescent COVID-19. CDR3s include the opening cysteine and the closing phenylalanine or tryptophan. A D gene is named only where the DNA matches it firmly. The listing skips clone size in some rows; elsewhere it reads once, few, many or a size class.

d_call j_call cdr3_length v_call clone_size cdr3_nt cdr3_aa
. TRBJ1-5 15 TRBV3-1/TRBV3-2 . TGTGCCAGCAGCCAAGATTCGGTGCCAAATCAGCCCCAGCATTTT CASSQDSVPNQPQHF
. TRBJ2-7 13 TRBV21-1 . TGTGCCAGCGTTCGGGACAGGGGCTACGAGCAGTACTTC CASVRDRGYEQYF
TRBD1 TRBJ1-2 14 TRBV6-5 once TGTGCCAGCAGTTCGGGCAGGGGGGTGTATGGCTACACCTTC CASSSGRGVYGYTF
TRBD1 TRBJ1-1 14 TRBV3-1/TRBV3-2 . TGTGCCAGCAGCCATAGGGGGCGCGACACTGAAGCTTTCTTT CASSHRGRDTEAFF
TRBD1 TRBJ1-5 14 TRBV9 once TGTGCCAGCAGCGTCGGGACAGGTCCGGGGCCCCAGCATTTT CASSVGTGPGPQHF
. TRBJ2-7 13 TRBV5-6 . TGTGCCAGCAGCCGGGACACCAACTACGAGCAGTACTTC CASSRDTNYEQYF
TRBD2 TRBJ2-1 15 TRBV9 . TGTGCCAGCAGCGCCAGCGGGGGGGCCGGTAATGAGCAGTTCTTC CASSASGGAGNEQFF
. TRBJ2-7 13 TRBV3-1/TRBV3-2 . TGTGCCAGCAGTCCCGGGGGTTTGGACGAGCAGTACTTC CASSPGGLDEQYF
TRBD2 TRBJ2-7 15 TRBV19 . TGTGCCAGTAGTGCCTTTGGCGGGGGGGCCTGGGAGCAGTACTTC CASSAFGGGAWEQYF
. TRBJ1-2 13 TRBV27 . TGTGCCAGCAGCCCTACAGGGAAGTATGGCTACACCTTC CASSPTGKYGYTF
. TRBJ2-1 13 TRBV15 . TGTGCCACCAGGGGTCAGGGGTACAATGAGCAGTTCTTC CATRGQGYNEQFF
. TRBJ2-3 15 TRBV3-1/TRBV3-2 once TGTGCCAGCAGCCCCTTACTTAGGGGGACAGATACGCAGTATTTT CASSPLLRGTDTQYF
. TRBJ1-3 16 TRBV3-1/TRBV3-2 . TGTGCCAGCAGCCAAGATAGGGGCACGCGGGGAAACACCATATATTTT CASSQDRGTRGNTIYF
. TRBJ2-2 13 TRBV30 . TGTGCCTATTCCCGGGGATCCACCGGGGAGCTGTTTTTT CAYSRGSTGELFF
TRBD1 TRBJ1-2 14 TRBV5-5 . TGTGCCAGCAGCGGGGGACAGGAGTTTTATGGCTACACCTTC CASSGGQEFYGYTF
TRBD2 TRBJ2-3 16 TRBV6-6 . TGTGCCAGCAGAAGGACTAGCGGGGGGGGCACAGATACGCAGTATTTT CASRRTSGGGTDTQYF
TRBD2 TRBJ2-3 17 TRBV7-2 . TGTGCCAGCAGCTTATTATCGGGGCGGGGGGGCACAGATACGCAGTATTTT CASSLLSGRGGTDTQYF
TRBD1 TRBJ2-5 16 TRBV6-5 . TGTGCCAGCAGTTCGTCTACCGGGACAGGCCAAGAGACCCAGTACTTC CASSSSTGTGQETQYF
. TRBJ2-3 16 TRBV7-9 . TGTGCCAGCAGCTTAGACGGCGGGGTCATAACAGATACGCAGTATTTT CASSLDGGVITDTQYF
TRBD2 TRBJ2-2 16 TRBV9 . TGTGCCAGCAGCGCATATAGCGGGGGTAACACCGGGGAGCTGTTTTTT CASSAYSGGNTGELFF
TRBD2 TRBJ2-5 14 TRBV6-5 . TGTGCCAGCAAACGCGGGGGACTGCAAGAGACCCAGTACTTC CASKRGGLQETQYF
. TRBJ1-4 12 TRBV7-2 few TGTGCCAGCAGCCTTGATGGGGGCCCTCTGTTTTTT CASSLDGGPLFF
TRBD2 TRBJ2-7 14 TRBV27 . TGTGCCAGCAGTTTCGTCGGGGGGGACTACGAGCAGTACTTC CASSFVGGDYEQYF
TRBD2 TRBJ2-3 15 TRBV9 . TGTGCCAGCAGCCTTAGCGGGGGGGCCGGAGATACGCAGTATTTT CASSLSGGAGDTQYF
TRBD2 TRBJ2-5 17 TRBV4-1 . TGCGCCAGCAGCCAAGTACTCGGGACTAGCGGGGAAGAGACCCAGTACTTC CASSQVLGTSGEETQYF
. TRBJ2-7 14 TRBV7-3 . TGTGCCAGCAGCTTAACTGCACAGCCTGCCGAGCAGTACTTC CASSLTAQPAEQYF
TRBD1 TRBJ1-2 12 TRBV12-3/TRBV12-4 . TGTGCCAGCACACAGGGGGCGGGAGGCTACACCTTC CASTQGAGGYTF
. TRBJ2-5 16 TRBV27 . TGTGCCAGCAGTTTAACGACCAGCGGGCTGTCGGGGACCCAGTACTTC CASSLTTSGLSGTQYF
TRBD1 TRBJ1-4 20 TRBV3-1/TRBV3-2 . TGTGCCAGCAGCCAAGATCTCCTTCTCACAACGGGACAGGAAAATGAAAAACTGTTTTTT CASSQDLLLTTGQENEKLFF
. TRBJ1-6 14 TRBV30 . TGTGCCTGGACCCCGACCTCAGCGGCTTCACCCCTCCACTTT CAWTPTSAASPLHF
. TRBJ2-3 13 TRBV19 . TGTGCCAGTAGTGTAGGACAGCCAGATACGCAGTATTTT CASSVGQPDTQYF
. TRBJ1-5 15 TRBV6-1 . TGTGCCAGCAGTGAAGTCGTCGGGATCTGGCAGCCCCAGCATTTT CASSEVVGIWQPQHF
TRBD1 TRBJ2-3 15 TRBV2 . TGTGCCAGCAGTTCGACAGGGTATCGGGCAGATACGCAGTATTTT CASSSTGYRADTQYF
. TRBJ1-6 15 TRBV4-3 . TGCGCCAGCAGCCAAGGGCTAGCAATTAATTCACCCCTCCACTTT CASSQGLAINSPLHF
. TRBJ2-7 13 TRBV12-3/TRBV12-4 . TGTGCCAGCAGCTCAGACAACAACTACGAGCAGTACTTC CASSSDNNYEQYF
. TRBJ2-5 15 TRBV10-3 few TGTGCCATCAGTGAAGAGGGCAGGGGGGCTGAGACCCAGTACTTC CAISEEGRGAETQYF
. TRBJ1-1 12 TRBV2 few TGTGCCAGCAGCGCAGGGCGCACTGAAGCTTTCTTT CASSAGRTEAFF
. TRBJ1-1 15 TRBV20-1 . TGCAGTGCTAGTGTTACCGGGACACTGAACACTGAAGCTTTCTTT CSASVTGTLNTEAFF
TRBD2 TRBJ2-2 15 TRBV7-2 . TGTGCCAGCAGGCGGGGGGGGCCGAACACCGGGGAGCTGTTTTTT CASRRGGPNTGELFF
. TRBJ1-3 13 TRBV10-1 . TGCGCCAGTACTGGGCAGGGTGGAAACACCATATATTTT CASTGQGGNTIYF
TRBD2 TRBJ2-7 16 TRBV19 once TGTGCCAGTAGATCCACGAGCGGGGGACTAGGGCACGAGCAGTACTTC CASRSTSGGLGHEQYF
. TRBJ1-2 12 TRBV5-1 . TGCGCCAGCAGCCCCACCGATGGCGGCTACACCTTC CASSPTDGGYTF